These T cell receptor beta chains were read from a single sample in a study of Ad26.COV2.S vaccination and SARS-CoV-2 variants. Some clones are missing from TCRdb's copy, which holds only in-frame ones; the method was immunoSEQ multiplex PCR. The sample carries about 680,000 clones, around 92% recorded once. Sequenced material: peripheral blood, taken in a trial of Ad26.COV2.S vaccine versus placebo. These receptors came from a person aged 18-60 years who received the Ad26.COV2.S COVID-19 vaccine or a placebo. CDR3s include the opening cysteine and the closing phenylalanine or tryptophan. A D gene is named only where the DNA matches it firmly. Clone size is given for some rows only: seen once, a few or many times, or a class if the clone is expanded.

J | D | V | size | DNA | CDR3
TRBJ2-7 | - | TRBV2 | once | TGTGCCAGCTTTGAGGAGAACTACGAGCAGTACTTC | CASFEENYEQYF
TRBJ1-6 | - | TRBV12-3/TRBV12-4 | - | TGTGCCAGCAGCACGGGGATTCGTCCCCTCCACTTT | CASSTGIRPLHF
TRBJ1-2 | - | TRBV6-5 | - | TGTGCCACCCTGCAACCGGCGAACTATGGCTACACCTTC | CATLQPANYGYTF
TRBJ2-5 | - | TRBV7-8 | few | TGTGCCAGCAGCTTTCCCGGACCGGCCGAGGAGACCCAGTACTTC | CASSFPGPAEETQYF
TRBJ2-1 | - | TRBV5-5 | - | TGTGCCAGCAGCTTTAGCGGTCCTATCAATGAGCAGTTCTTC | CASSFSGPINEQFF
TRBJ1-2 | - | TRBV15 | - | TGTGCCACCAGCAGAGATTGGAGTGGCTACACCTTC | CATSRDWSGYTF
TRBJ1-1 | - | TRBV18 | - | TGTGCCAGCTCCACCTCAGGGGACACTGAAGCTTTCTTT | CASSTSGDTEAFF
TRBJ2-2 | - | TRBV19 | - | TGTGCCAGTAGTATTTCCGGGGGACGTGTCGGGGAGCTGTTTTTT | CASSISGGRVGELFF
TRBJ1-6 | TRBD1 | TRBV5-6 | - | TGTGCCAGCAGCCCGGGACAGGGAAATTCACCCCTCCACTTT | CASSPGQGNSPLHF
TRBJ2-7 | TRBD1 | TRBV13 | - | TGTGCCAGCAGCCTGGGACAGGACTACGAGCAGTACTTC | CASSLGQDYEQYF
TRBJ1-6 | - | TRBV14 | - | TGTGCCAGCAGCCAAGACAGGGTCTTTATGAATTCACCCCTCCACTTT | CASSQDRVFMNSPLHF
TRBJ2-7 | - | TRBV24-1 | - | TGTGCCACCAATCAGGGGGGTGCCTACGAGCAGTACTTC | CATNQGGAYEQYF
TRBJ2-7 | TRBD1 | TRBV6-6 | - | TGTGCCAGCAGCCATGTCGGGACAGTATCCTACGAGCAGTACTTC | CASSHVGTVSYEQYF
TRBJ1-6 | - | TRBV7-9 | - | TGTGCCAGCAGCTCGGACCGAGCTCCCCTCCACTTT | CASSSDRAPLHF
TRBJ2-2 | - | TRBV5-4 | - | TGTGCCAGCAGCTTGGGGGGGGCGCGGGGCACCGGGGAGCTGTTTTTT | CASSLGGARGTGELFF
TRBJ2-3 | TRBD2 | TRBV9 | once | TGTGCCAGCAGCGCCGGGACTAGCGGGTTCTCGCAGTATTTT | CASSAGTSGFSQYF
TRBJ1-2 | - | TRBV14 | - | TGTGCCAGCAGCCAGGGCGGCCAGATGGCGGGCTACACCTTC | CASSQGGQMAGYTF
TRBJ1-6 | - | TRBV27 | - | TGTGCCAGCAGTTTTGGACTGTTCAATTCACCCCTCCACTTT | CASSFGLFNSPLHF
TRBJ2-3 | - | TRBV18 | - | TGTGCCAGCTCACCATCCCCGGGAATCGGCACAGATACGCAGTATTTT | CASSPSPGIGTDTQYF
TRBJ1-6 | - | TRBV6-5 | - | TGTGCCAGCACCCGATCTTTCCCCAATTCACCCCTCCACTTT | CASTRSFPNSPLHF
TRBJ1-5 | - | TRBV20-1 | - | TGCAGTGCTAGTGAGGTTGCGGGTTATCAGCCCCAGCATTTT | CSASEVAGYQPQHF
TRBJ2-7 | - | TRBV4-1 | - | TGCGCCAGCAGCCAAGAAGTTGCTTCCTACGAGCAGTACTTC | CASSQEVASYEQYF
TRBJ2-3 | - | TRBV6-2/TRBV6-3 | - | TGTGCCAGCAGTTACTCGCGGTTTAACACAGATACGCAGTATTTT | CASSYSRFNTDTQYF
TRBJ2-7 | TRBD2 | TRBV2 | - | TGTGCCAGCAGTGAATCTAGCGGAACCTACGAGCAGTACTTC | CASSESSGTYEQYF
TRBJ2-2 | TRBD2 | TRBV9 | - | TGTGCCAGCAGCGTAGGGACTAGCGGGGTCACCGGGGAGCTGTTTTTT | CASSVGTSGVTGELFF
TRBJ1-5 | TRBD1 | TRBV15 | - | TGTGCCACCAGCAGAGGCATAGCGGGACAGGCCAATCAGCCCCAGCATTTT | CATSRGIAGQANQPQHF
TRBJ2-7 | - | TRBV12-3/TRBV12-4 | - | TGTGCCAGCAGGTTTAGCTCCTACGAGCAGTACTTC | CASRFSSYEQYF
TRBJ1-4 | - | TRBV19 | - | TGTGCCAGTAGGAATCCGGCAGCTTCTAATGAAAAACTGTTTTTT | CASRNPAASNEKLFF
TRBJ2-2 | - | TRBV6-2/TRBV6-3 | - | TGTGCCAGCAGCAACACCGGGGAGCTGTTTTTT | CASSNTGELFF
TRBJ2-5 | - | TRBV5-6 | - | TGTGCCAGCGTCGGGACTCCCCACCCGTACCAAGAGACCCAGTACTTC | CASVGTPHPYQETQYF
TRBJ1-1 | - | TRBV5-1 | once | TGCGCCAGCAGCCCTAATTCGGGGGAGAACACTGAAGCTTTCTTT | CASSPNSGENTEAFF
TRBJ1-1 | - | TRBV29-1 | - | TGCAGCGTTAAGGGGGTGGGTACTGAAGCTTTCTTT | CSVKGVGTEAFF
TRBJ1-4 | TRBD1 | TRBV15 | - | TGTGCCACCAGCAGCGCTCGACAGGGAGGTAGCGAAAAACTGTTTTTT | CATSSARQGGSEKLFF
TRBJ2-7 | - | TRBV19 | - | TGTGCCAGTAGTATTACGGGCGTGAGCTCCTACGAGCAGTACTTC | CASSITGVSSYEQYF
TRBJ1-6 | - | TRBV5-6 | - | TGTGCCAGCAGCACACCGGGACGGCCTAATTCACCCCTCCACTTT | CASSTPGRPNSPLHF
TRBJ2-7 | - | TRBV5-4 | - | TGTGCCAGCAGCCCGGGAGACAGGCCCTCCTACGAGCAGTACTTC | CASSPGDRPSYEQYF
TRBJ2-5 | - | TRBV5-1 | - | TGCGCCAGCAGCTTGGGGCTAGCCTTGAACCAAGAGACCCAGTACTTC | CASSLGLALNQETQYF
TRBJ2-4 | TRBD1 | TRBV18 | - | TGTGCCAGCTCACCAGGACAGGGGGAACTGGTTGGGTACTTC | CASSPGQGELVGYF
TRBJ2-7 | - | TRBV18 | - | TGTGCCAGCTCTCCCGACAGGTCCTACGAGCAGTACTTC | CASSPDRSYEQYF
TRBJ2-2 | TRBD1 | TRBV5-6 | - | TGTGCCAGCAGCTGGGGACAGGGGGGTAACACCGGGGAGCTGTTTTTT | CASSWGQGGNTGELFF
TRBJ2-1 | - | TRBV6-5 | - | TGTGCCAGCAGTTGGGCTTGGACGGGAGAGGGCAATGAGCAGTTCTTC | CASSWAWTGEGNEQFF
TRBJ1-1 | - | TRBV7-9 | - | TGTGCCAGCAGCCTGACAGCGAACACTGAAGCTTTCTTT | CASSLTANTEAFF
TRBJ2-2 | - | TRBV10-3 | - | TGTGCCATCAGTGAGTTCCCCTCGAACACCGGGGAGCTGTTTTTT | CAISEFPSNTGELFF
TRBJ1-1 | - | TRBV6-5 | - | TGTGCCAGCAGTTACTCATCGGGGGCTGTGAACACTGAAGCTTTCTTT | CASSYSSGAVNTEAFF
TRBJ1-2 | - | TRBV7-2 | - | TGTGCCAGCAGCCCCCGTACAGTGACGAACTATGGCTACACCTTC | CASSPRTVTNYGYTF
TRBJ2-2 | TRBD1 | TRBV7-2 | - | TGTGCCAGCAGCTCCCAGACAGGGACGTTGACCGGGGAGCTGTTTTTT | CASSSQTGTLTGELFF
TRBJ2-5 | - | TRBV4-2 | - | TGTGCCAGCAGCCAAGCGGTCGAGGCAAAGCTGACCCAGTACTTC | CASSQAVEAKLTQYF
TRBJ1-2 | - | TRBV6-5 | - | TGTGCCAGCAGTTACGGGCGGGCGGCAAACTATGGCTACACCTTC | CASSYGRAANYGYTF
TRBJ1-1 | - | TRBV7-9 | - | TGTGCCAGCAGCTCGTCCGGGGCGCCCATTGGGGGAAGCACTGAAGCTTTCTTT | CASSSSGAPIGGSTEAFF
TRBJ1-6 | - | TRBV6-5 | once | TGTGCCAGCAGTTACGTGGGGGCTTTGTTCCCCCTCCACTTT | CASSYVGALFPLHF
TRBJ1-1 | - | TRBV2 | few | TGTGCCAGCTCCCGAAACGGGCCCCGGGGGGAGAGTGAAGCTTTCTTT | CASSRNGPRGESEAFF
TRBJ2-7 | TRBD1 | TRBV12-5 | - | TGTGCTAGTGGTCCACCGGGACAGCGTTACGAGCAGTACTTC | CASGPPGQRYEQYF